This TCR beta chain comes out of a study of vaccination effects on CD4 cells after COVID-19. The wider study: Two doses of BNT162b2 or mRNA-1273 vaccine were administered to participants.

Study-level results: Recruitment yielded few convalescent patients, and the study had no early post-infection timepoints.

Antigen-specific CD4+ T cells were first expanded with viral peptide pools by the ViraFEST assay and only then sequenced. At the end of less than 12 days of culture, CD4+ T cells were isolated. All vaccine recipients tested negative for nucleocapsid antibodies and had never contracted SARS-CoV-2 infection. IL-2 at 8 to 10 IU/ml and peptides at about 10 ug/ml were added to cultured PBMC, around 2.2 million per well. Only in-frame clones appear in the TCRdb table, and some are missing; sequencing was by immunoSEQ multiplex PCR. The table has about 61,000 clones, 80% to 90% seen once; the top ten hold under 3%. Germline CDR1 is LGHDT and CDR2 is YNNKEL (reference sequence). This CDR3 region has 17 residues. V trimming: 4 bases; J trimming: 4 bases; junction bases outside the gene matches: 15. This clone was observed once. Its antigen is unidentified.

The sequences come from CD4+ T cells from PBMCs cultured with HCoV-229E spike peptides, collected before COVID-19 vaccination. This receptor was obtained from a human donor who received a COVID-19 vaccine. The V gene is TRBV3-1 (or the pseudogene TRBV3-2), the J gene TRBJ2-7; 8 bases match TRBD1. CDR3 in DNA: TGTGCCAGCAGCCCAGCTCCCCCCCGGGACAGGCAATACGAGCAGTACGTC. It yields the protein CASSPAPPRDRQYEQYV.